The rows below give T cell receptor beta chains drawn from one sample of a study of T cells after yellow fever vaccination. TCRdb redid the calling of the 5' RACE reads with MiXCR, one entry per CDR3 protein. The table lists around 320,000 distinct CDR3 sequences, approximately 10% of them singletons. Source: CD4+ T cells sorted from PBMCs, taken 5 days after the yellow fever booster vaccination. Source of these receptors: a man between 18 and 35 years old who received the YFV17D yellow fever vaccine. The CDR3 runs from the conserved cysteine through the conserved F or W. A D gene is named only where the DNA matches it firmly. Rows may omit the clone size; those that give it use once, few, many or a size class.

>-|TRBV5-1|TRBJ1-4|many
CASSFPGTNEKLFF
TGCGCCAGCAGCTTCCCAGGGACTAATGAAAAACTGTTTTTT
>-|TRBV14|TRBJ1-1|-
CASSQSVGRVTAFF
TGTGCCAGCAGCCAATCGGTGGGCAGGGTGACTGCTTTCTTT
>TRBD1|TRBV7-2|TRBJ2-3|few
CASSRGQDYTDTQYF
TGTGCCAGCAGCCGGGGACAGGACTACACAGATACGCAGTATTTT
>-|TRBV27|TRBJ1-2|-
CASRRQGGANYGYTF
TGTGCCAGCAGACGCCAAGGGGGAGCTAACTATGGCTACACCTTC
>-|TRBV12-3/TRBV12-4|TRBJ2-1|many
CASSLTQGGMDEQFF
TGTGCCAGCAGTTTAACTCAGGGGGGCATGGATGAGCAGTTCTTC
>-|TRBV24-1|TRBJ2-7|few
CAKGFHEQYF
TGTGCCAAGGGGTTCCACGAGCAGTACTTC
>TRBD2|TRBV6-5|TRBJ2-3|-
CASSNLAGGRTDTQYF
TGTGCCAGCAGTAACCTAGCGGGGGGGCGCACAGATACGCAGTATTTT
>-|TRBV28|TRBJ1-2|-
CASSFGPGNYGYTF
TGTGCCAGCAGTTTTGGTCCGGGTAACTATGGCTACACCTTC
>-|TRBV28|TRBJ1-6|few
CASISLGGASGNSPLHF
TGTGCCAGCATCTCCCTAGGGGGGGCTTCGGGTAATTCACCCCTCCACTTT
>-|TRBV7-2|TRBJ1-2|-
CASSLAPGLNYGYTF
TGTGCCAGCAGCTTAGCACCAGGACTAAACTATGGCTACACCTTC
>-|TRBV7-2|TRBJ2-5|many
CASSSTREWGSTQYF
TGTGCCAGCAGCTCAACAAGGGAATGGGGCTCGACCCAGTACTTC
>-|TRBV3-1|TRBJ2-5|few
CASSRRQETQYF
TGTGCCAGCAGCCGGCGCCAAGAGACCCAGTACTTC
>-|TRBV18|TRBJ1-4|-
CASSPTRTLEKLFF
TGTGCCAGCTCACCCACCAGGACCCTTGAAAAACTGTTTTTT
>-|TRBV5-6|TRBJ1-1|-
CASTPSPGRNTEAFF
TGTGCCAGCACTCCCTCCCCGGGTAGGAACACTGAAGCTTTCTTT
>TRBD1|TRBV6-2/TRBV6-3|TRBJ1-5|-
CASSSIQGASNQPQHF
TGTGCCAGCAGTTCCATACAGGGGGCGAGCAATCAGCCCCAGCATTTT
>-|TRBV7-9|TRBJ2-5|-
CASSLGQGMSQETQYF
TGTGCCAGCAGCTTAGGCCAGGGGATGTCCCAAGAGACCCAGTACTTC
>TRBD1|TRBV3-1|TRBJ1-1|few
CASSSPTGAGTEAFF
TGTGCCAGCAGCTCCCCTACAGGGGCTGGCACTGAAGCTTTCTTT
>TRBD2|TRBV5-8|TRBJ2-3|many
CASSAGTSGGISSGDTQYF
TGTGCCAGCAGCGCCGGGACTAGCGGGGGGATATCCTCGGGAGATACGCAGTATTTT
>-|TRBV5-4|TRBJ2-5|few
CASSGADSGRETQYF
TGTGCCAGCAGCGGGGCGGACTCGGGGAGGGAGACCCAGTACTTC
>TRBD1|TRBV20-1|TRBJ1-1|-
CSASYRDRGPTEAFF
TGCAGTGCTAGTTACCGGGACAGGGGTCCCACTGAAGCTTTCTTT
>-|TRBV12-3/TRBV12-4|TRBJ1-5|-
CASSLSAGKNQPQHF
TGTGCCAGCAGTTTATCGGCAGGTAAAAATCAGCCCCAGCATTTT
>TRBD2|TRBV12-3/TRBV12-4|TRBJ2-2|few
CASRPSGNTGELFF
TGTGCCAGCAGACCTAGCGGGAACACCGGGGAGCTGTTTTTT
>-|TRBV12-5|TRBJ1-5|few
CASGLAHLFNQPQHF
TGTGCTAGTGGTTTGGCACACCTGTTTAATCAGCCCCAGCATTTT
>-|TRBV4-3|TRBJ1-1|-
CASSQSSGTLGVNTEAFF
TGCGCCAGCAGCCAAAGTTCCGGGACACTCGGTGTAAACACTGAAGCTTTCTTT
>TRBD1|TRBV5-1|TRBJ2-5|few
CASSSGQGSQETQYF
TGCGCCAGCAGCTCAGGACAGGGAAGCCAAGAGACCCAGTACTTC
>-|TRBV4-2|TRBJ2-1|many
CASSQGQAGVNNEQFF
TGTGCCAGCAGCCAAGGACAGGCAGGGGTGAACAATGAGCAGTTCTTC
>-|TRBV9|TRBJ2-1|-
CASSGSWGGEQFF
TGTGCCAGCAGCGGTTCGTGGGGAGGTGAGCAGTTCTTC
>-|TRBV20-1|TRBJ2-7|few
CSADRRGPYEQYF
TGCAGTGCCGACCGGAGGGGGCCCTACGAGCAGTACTTC
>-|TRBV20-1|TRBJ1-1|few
CSARGTAPGNTEAFF
TGCAGTGCTAGAGGGACAGCCCCCGGTAACACTGAAGCTTTCTTT
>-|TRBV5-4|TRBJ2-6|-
CASSPGWKTGANVLTF
TGTGCCAGCAGCCCCGGATGGAAGACTGGGGCCAACGTCCTGACTTTC
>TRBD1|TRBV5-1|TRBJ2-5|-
CASSLVQGGVQETQYF
TGCGCCAGCAGCTTGGTACAGGGGGGCGTCCAAGAGACCCAGTACTTC
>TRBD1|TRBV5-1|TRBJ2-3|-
CASTRMTGGDDTQYF
TGCGCCAGCACCCGGATGACAGGGGGCGACGATACGCAGTATTTT
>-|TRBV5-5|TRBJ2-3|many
CASSSQSRTVTDTQYF
TGTGCCAGCAGCTCCCAATCCAGGACTGTTACAGATACGCAGTATTTT
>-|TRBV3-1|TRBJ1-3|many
CASSQGSRSGNTIYF
TGTGCCAGCAGCCAGGGGTCCCGCTCTGGAAACACCATATATTTT
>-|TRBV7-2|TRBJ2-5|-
CASSPSLVAAQYF
TGTGCCAGCAGCCCCAGTTTAGTTGCGGCCCAGTACTTC
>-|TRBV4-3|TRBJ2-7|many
CASSLRDLSSYEQYF
TGCGCCAGCAGCCTCCGGGACTTGAGCTCCTACGAGCAGTACTTC
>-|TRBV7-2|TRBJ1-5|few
CASSLNSLGNSNQPQHF
TGTGCCAGCAGCTTAAACAGTCTCGGCAATAGCAATCAGCCCCAGCATTTT
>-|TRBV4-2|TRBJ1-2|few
CASSQVTGTPYYGYTF
TGTGCCAGCAGCCAAGTTACCGGGACCCCGTACTATGGCTACACCTTC
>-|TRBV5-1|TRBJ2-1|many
CASSWAPGVTYNEQFF
TGCGCCAGCAGCTGGGCCCCAGGGGTAACCTACAATGAGCAGTTCTTC
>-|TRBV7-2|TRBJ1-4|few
CASSWIPGSNEKLFF
TGTGCCAGCAGCTGGATACCGGGTTCCAATGAAAAACTGTTTTTT